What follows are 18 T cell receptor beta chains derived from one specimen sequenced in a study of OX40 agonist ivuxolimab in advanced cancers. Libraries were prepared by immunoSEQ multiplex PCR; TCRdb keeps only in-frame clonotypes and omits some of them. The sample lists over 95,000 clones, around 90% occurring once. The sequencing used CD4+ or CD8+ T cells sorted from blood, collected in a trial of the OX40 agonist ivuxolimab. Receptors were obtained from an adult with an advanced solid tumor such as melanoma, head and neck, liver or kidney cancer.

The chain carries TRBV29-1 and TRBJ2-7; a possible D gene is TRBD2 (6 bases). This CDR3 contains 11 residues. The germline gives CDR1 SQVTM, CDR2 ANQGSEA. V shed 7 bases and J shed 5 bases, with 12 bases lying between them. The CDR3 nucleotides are TGCAGCGGACTACTAGCAAACGAGCAGTACTTC. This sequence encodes CSGLLANEQYF.

The CDR3: CASSPAGQGFGDTQYF. As DNA, the CDR3 is TGTGCCAGCAGTCCTGCAGGACAGGGGTTTGGAGATACGCAGTATTTT. The rearrangement links TRBV28 to TRBJ2-3; the match to TRBD1 covers 9 bases. There are 16 residues in the CDR3. J lost 5 bases, V lost 5 bases, and 11 bases had no gene match. Germline values: CDR1 MDHEN, CDR2 SYDVKM.

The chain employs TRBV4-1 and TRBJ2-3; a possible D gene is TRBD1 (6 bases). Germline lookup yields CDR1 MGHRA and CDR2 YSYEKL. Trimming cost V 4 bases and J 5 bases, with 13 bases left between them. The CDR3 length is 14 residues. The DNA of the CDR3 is TGCGCCAGCAGCCGCCTTGAAGGGGGAGATACGCAGTATTTT. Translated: CASSRLEGGDTQYF.

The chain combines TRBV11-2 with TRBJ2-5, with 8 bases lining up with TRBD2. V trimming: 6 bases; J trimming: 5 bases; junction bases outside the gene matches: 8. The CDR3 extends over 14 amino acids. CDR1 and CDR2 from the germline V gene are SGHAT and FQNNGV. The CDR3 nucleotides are TGTGCCAGCAGGATCGGGGGGGGCCGGGAGACCCAGTACTTC. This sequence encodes CASRIGGGRETQYF.

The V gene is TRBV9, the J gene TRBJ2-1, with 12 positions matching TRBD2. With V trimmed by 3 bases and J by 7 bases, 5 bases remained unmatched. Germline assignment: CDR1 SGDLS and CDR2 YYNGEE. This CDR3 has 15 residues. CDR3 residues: CASSAQGLAGNEQFF. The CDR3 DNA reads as TGTGCCAGCAGCGCCCAGGGACTAGCGGGTAATGAGCAGTTCTTC.

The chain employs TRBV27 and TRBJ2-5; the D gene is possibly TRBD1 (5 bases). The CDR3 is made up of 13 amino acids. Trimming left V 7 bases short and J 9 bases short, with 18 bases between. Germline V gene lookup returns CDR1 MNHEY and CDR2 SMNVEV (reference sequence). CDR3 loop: CASKNLDTQAQYF. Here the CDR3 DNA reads TGTGCCAGCAAGAATTTGGACACTCAAGCCCAGTACTTC.

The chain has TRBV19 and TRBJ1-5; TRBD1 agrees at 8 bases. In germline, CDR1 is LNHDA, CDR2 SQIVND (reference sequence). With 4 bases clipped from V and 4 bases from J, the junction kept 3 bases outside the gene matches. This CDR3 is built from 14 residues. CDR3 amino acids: CASSRGQENQPQHF. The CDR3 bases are TGTGCCAGTAGTAGGGGACAGGAGAATCAGCCCCAGCATTTT.

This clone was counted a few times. CDR3 amino acids: CASSLGADYGYTF. The CDR3, as DNA: TGTGCCAGCAGTTTAGGGGCCGACTATGGCTACACCTTC. This chain links TRBV6-5 with TRBJ1-2, with D perhaps matching TRBD1 (5 bases). Looked up from germline, CDR1 is MNHEY and CDR2 is SVGAGI. CDR3 length: 13 residues. Trimming pared 4 bases from V and 3 bases from J, leaving 9 bases between.

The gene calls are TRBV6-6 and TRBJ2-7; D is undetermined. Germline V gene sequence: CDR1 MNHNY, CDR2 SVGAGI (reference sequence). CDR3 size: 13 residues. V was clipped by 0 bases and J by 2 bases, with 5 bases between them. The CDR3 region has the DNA TGTGCCAGCAGTTACTCCTATGCCTACGAGCAGTACTTC. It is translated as CASSYSYAYEQYF.

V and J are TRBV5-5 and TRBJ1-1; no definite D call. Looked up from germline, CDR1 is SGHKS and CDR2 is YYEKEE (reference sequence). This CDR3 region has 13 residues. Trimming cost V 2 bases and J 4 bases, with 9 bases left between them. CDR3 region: CASSFTASTEAFF. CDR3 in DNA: TGTGCCAGCAGCTTCACGGCGTCCACTGAAGCTTTCTTT.

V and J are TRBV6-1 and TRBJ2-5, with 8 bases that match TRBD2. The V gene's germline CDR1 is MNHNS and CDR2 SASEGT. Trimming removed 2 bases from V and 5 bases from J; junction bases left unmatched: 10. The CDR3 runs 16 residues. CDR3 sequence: CASSEIRREGLETQYF. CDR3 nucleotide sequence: TGTGCCAGCAGTGAAATTCGTCGGGAGGGCCTTGAGACCCAGTACTTC.

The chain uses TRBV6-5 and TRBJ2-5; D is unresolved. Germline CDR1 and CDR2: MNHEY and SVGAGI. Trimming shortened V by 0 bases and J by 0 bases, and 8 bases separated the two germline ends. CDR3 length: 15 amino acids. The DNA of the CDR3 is TGTGCCAGCAGTTACTCGTCAAGCGACCAAGAGACCCAGTACTTC. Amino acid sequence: CASSYSSSDQETQYF.

CDR3 nucleotides: TGTGCCAGTAGTATGGGGCAGCGCTACAATGAGCAGTTCTTC. Translated, it gives CASSMGQRYNEQFF. The chain uses TRBV19 and TRBJ2-1; possible D gene TRBD1, 5 bases. Looked up from germline, CDR1 is LNHDA and CDR2 is SQIVND (reference sequence). CDR3 length equals 14 residues. Deletions cut 3 bases from V and 3 bases from J, with 9 bases between.

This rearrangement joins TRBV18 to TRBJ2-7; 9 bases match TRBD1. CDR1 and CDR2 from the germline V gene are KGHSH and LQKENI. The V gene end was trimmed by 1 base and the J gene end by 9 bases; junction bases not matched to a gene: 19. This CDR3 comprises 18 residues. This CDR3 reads CASSPLTPGQGTATRQYF. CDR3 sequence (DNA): TGTGCCAGCTCACCACTCACACCCGGACAGGGGACGGCTACGAGGCAGTACTTC.

CDR3 loop: CASSSHSPGGETQYF. The DNA of the CDR3 is TGTGCCAGCAGCTCCCACTCCCCCGGGGGAGAGACCCAGTACTTC. The gene calls are TRBV11-2 and TRBJ2-5; tentative D call: TRBD2 (6 bases). The V gene's germline CDR1 is SGHAT and CDR2 FQNNGV. The CDR3 extends over 15 amino acids. V shed 4 bases and J shed 4 bases, with 16 bases lying between them. Supplemented by reference TRBV11-2 and TRBJ2-5, the full variable domain reads EAGVAQSPRYKIIEKRQSVAFWCNPISGHATLYWYQQILGQGPKLLIQFQNNGVVDDSQLPKDRFSAERLKGVDSTLKIQPAKLEDSAVYLCASSSHSPGGETQYFGPGTRLLVL.

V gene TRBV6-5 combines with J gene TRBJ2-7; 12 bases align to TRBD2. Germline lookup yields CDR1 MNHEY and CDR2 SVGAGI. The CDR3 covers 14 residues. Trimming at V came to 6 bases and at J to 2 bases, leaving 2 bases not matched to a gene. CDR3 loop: CASRASGRAYEQYF. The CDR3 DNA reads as TGTGCCAGCAGGGCTAGCGGGAGGGCCTACGAGCAGTACTTC.

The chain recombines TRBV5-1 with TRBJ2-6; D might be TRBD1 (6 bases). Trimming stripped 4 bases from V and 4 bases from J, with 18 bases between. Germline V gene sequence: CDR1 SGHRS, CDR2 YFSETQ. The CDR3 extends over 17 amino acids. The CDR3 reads CASSLKAQGYGANVLTF. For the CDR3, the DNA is TGCGCCAGCAGCCTAAAAGCACAGGGTTACGGGGCCAACGTCCTGACTTTC.

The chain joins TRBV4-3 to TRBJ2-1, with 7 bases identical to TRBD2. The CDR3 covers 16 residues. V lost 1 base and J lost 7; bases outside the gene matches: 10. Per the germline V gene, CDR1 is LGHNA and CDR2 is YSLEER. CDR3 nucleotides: TGCGCCAGCAGCCAAGGCGGCCTAGCGGTAAAGAATGAGCAGTTCTTC. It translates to CASSQGGLAVKNEQFF.